Presented here are 18 T cell receptor beta chains from one specimen sequenced in a study of control samples from healthy donors and cancer patients. Repertoires were generated with immunoSEQ multiplex PCR, while TCRdb's copy carries only in-frame clones and drops some. The top ten clones hold approximately 16% of a sample with around 68,000 clones, over 65% of them seen once. Sample: blood. Receptors were obtained from a man aged 45-65 years in good health.

The chain employs TRBV4-1 and TRBJ2-5; D is unresolved. Germline CDR1 is MGHRA and CDR2 is YSYEKL. The CDR3 length is 15 residues. V gave up 0 bases and J gave up 5 bases, with 13 bases separating them. Written as DNA, the CDR3 is TGCGCCAGCAGCCAAGATGGGGTAGCCACGGAGACCCAGTACTTC. Translated: CASSQDGVATETQYF.

V is TRBV9 and J is TRBJ1-5, with D unclear. V lost 2 bases to trimming and J lost 0 bases, with 9 bases between them. The CDR3 sequence is 15 residues long. CDR1 and CDR2 (germline): SGDLS, YYNGEE. CDR3 loop: CASSVGGNSNQPQHF. The CDR3 bases are TGTGCCAGCAGCGTCGGAGGGAATAGCAATCAGCCCCAGCATTTT.

This chain connects TRBV7-9 to TRBJ1-1; D not certain. The V gene lost 3 bases and the J gene lost 3 bases, with 14 bases spanning the gap. The germline V gene has CDR1 SEHNR and CDR2 FQNEAQ (reference sequence). The CDR3 extends over 15 amino acids. The CDR3 DNA follows: TGTGCCAGCAGCTTTGTAGTGGGCAGTTACACTGAAGCTTTCTTT. Translation gives CASSFVVGSYTEAFF.

V usage is TRBV12-3 or TRBV12-4 and J usage is TRBJ2-3; D not certain. The V and J ends lost 3 bases and 8 bases respectively, with 9 bases between them. The CDR3 has 12 residues. CDR3 sequence: CASSFERGTQYF. For the CDR3, the DNA is TGTGCCAGCAGTTTTGAGCGAGGTACGCAGTATTTT.

This clone was found once. The chain links TRBV28 to TRBJ2-7, with 8 bases fitting TRBD2. This CDR3 is built from 16 residues. V dropped 3 bases and J dropped 0; count of bases not matched to a gene: 7. Germline loops: CDR1 MDHEN, CDR2 SYDVKM. The CDR3 bases are TGTGCCAGCAGTTTTGTTGGCGGGAGGTTCTCCTACGAGCAGTACTTC. Its translation is CASSFVGGRFSYEQYF. Using reference TRBV28 and TRBJ2-7 for the parts outside the CDR3, the full variable domain is DVKVTQSSRYLVKRTGEKVFLECVQDMDHENMFWYRQDPGLGLRLIYFSYDVKMKEKGDIPEGYSVSREKKERFSLILESASTNQTSMYLCASSFVGGRFSYEQYFGPGTRLTVT.

This clone showed up just once. The V and J genes are TRBV14 and TRBJ1-1, with 11 bases matching TRBD1. The CDR3 extends over 15 amino acids. Germline V lookup: CDR1 SGHDN, CDR2 FVKESK. With V trimmed by 2 bases and J by 7 bases, 6 bases remained unmatched. The CDR3 region has the DNA TGTGCCAGCAGCCAACATAGGGACAGGGGGATTGAAGCTTTCTTT. Translating it yields CASSQHRDRGIEAFF.

This clone turned up a few times. In DNA, the CDR3 is TGCAGCGTCCGGACAGGGGAAAGGAATGAAAAACTGTTTTTT. Protein product: CSVRTGERNEKLFF. The chain recombines TRBV29-1 with TRBJ1-4, with 9 bases matching TRBD1. Germline V gene sequence: CDR1 SQVTM, CDR2 ANQGSEA. This CDR3 has 14 residues. With V trimmed by 6 bases and J by 5 bases, 7 bases remained unmatched.

This chain joins TRBV6-5 and TRBJ2-5, with 10 bases fitting TRBD2. J was trimmed by 0 bases and V by 10 bases; bases with no gene match: 8. Germline V gene lookup returns CDR1 MNHEY and CDR2 SVGAGI. The CDR3 has 15 residues. For the CDR3, the DNA is TGTGCCATCGTTAGGGGACTAGCGTACCAAGAGACCCAGTACTTC. This sequence encodes CAIVRGLAYQETQYF.

The chain recombines TRBV12-3 or TRBV12-4 with TRBJ1-4, with D unclear. The CDR3 covers 12 residues. V lost 6 bases and J 8 bases, leaving 10 bases between the germline ends. This CDR3 is CASRASGEKLFF. The CDR3 DNA reads as TGTGCCAGCAGAGCCAGTGGCGAAAAACTGTTTTTT.

V and J are TRBV4-3 and TRBJ2-1; weak D call: TRBD2 (5 bases). V was pared by 3 bases and J by 3 bases, with 24 bases between. Per the germline V gene, CDR1 is LGHNA and CDR2 is YSLEER. The CDR3 totals 19 residues. In DNA form, the CDR3 reads TGCGCCAGCAGCCAGTCAACAGTCGGCCGGGAAAGGGTCTACAATGAGCAGTTCTTC. Amino acid sequence: CASSQSTVGRERVYNEQFF.

The rearrangement joins TRBV19 to TRBJ1-1; D ambiguous. This CDR3 has 15 amino acids. The germline V gene has CDR1 LNHDA and CDR2 SQIVND (reference sequence). The germline V and J ends were trimmed by 1 base and 6 bases, with 15 bases remaining between them. CDR3 nucleotide sequence: TGTGCCAGTAGTATAGTGGAACAAGGGAAATCTGAAGCTTTCTTT. Translated, it gives CASSIVEQGKSEAFF. Full variable domain (rest looked up from reference TRBV19 and TRBJ1-1): DGGITQSPKYLFRKEGQNVTLSCEQNLNHDAMYWYRQDPGQGLRLIYYSQIVNDFQKGDIAEGYSVSREKKESFPLTVTSAQKNPTAFYLCASSIVEQGKSEAFFGQGTRLTVV.

The CDR3 sequence: CASSPPGNRDMNEQFF. The CDR3 region has the DNA TGTGCCAGCAGTCCCCCTGGGAACAGGGATATGAATGAGCAGTTCTTC. The chain has TRBV25-1 and TRBJ2-1; the D gene is possibly TRBD1 (6 bases). Germline CDR1 and CDR2: MGHDK and SYGVNS. V lost 5 bases to trimming and J lost 7 bases, with 21 bases between them. This CDR3 region has 16 residues.

V usage is TRBV21-1 and J usage is TRBJ2-1; the table calls TRBD2, which could not be checked here. TRBV21-1 is a known pseudogene. The CDR3 spans 14 residues. CDR3: CASSKLPAGDEQFF. CDR3 DNA sequence: TGTGCCAGCAGCAAACTGCCAGCCGGGGATGAGCAGTTCTTC.

This clone appeared a few times. The chain couples TRBV19 to TRBJ2-5; TRBD1 is a possible D gene (6 bases). With 4 bases removed from V and 2 bases from J, the gap between germline ends came to 8 bases. CDR1 is LNHDA, CDR2 SQIVND, per germline (reference sequence). The CDR3 sequence is 13 residues long. The CDR3 region is CASSTDRQETQYF. CDR3 nucleotides: TGTGCCAGTAGTACCGACAGGCAAGAGACCCAGTACTTC.

The gene calls are TRBV7-9 and TRBJ2-7; 8 bases match TRBD1. Germline-derived CDR1 and CDR2 are SEHNR and FQNEAQ (reference sequence). V trimming: 5 bases; J trimming: 5 bases; junction bases outside the gene matches: 11. There are 15 residues in the CDR3. The CDR3 DNA sequence: TGTGCCAGCAGCCTAAACCTACCGGGACAGGACGAGCAGTACTTC. Protein: CASSLNLPGQDEQYF.

V and J are TRBV5-1 and TRBJ1-1, with D possibly TRBD1 on 6 matching bases. This CDR3 contains 16 residues. Germline lookup yields CDR1 SGHRS and CDR2 YFSETQ. The V end was cut by 6 bases, the J end by 3 bases, with 21 bases between. CDR3 nucleotide sequence: TGCGCCAGCAACCCCGGCGGGGGGCTGGTGGACACTGAAGCTTTCTTT. Residues: CASNPGGGLVDTEAFF.

The rearrangement links TRBV7-2 to TRBJ2-3, with a tentative D call TRBD1 (6 bases). The CDR3 is made up of 14 amino acids. The germline V gene encodes CDR1 SGHTA and CDR2 FQGNSA. Trimming took 3 bases from V and 4 from J, leaving 11 bases between them. CDR3 sequence (DNA): TGTGCCAGCAGCTTCCTGGGGGCGTCAGATACGCAGTATTTT. Its protein product is CASSFLGASDTQYF.

The chain has TRBV18 and TRBJ2-3; D ambiguous. The CDR3 is 14 amino acids. The V end lost 8 bases, the J end lost 7 bases, and 19 bases lay between the germline ends. Per germline, CDR1 KGHSH and CDR2 LQKENI. The CDR3 DNA is TGTGCCAGCAGACCAGGCGCCGGGTGGTATACGCAGTATTTT. Residues: CASRPGAGWYTQYF.